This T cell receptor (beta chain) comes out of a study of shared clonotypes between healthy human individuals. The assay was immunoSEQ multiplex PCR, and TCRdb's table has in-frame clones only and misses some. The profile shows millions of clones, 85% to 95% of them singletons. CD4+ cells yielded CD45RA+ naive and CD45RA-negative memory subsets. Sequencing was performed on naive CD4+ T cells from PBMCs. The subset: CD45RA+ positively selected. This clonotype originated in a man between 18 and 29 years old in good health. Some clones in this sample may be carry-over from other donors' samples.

The CDR3 nucleotides read TGTGCCAGGACCCTAGGGACAGGGGACACAGATACGCAGTATTTT. Its translation is CARTLGTGDTDTQYF. The genes are TRBV25-1 and TRBJ2-3; TRBD1 matches 10 bases. Germline V gene sequence: CDR1 MGHDK, CDR2 SYGVNS. CDR3 length equals 15 residues. V trimming: 9 bases; J trimming: 2 bases; junction bases outside the gene matches: 8.